Following are 8 T cell receptor beta chains from one sample sequenced in a study of T cells in localized non-small cell lung cancer. This table comes from immunoSEQ multiplex PCR, and its TCRdb copy is limited to in-frame clones, with some not included. This sample has 45,000 to 65,000 clones, with roughly 90% found just once. Sequenced material: peripheral blood, taken before any cancer treatment. The receptors were gathered from a man aged 40 to 70 with stage I squamous cell lung carcinoma.

This clone was seen once. The chain recombines TRBV7-3 with TRBJ2-2, with 13 bases aligning to TRBD2. This CDR3 comprises 20 residues. The germline gives CDR1 SGHTA, CDR2 FQGTGA. With 1 base clipped from V and 2 bases from J, the junction kept 10 bases outside the gene matches. CDR3 amino acids: CASSLKSMGTSGKNTGELFF. The CDR3 DNA sequence: TGTGCCAGCAGCTTAAAATCAATGGGGACTAGCGGGAAAAACACCGGGGAGCTGTTTTTT.

CDR3 sequence reads: CASRTHQGASTGELFF. CDR3 nucleotides: TGTGCCAGTAGGACACATCAGGGGGCATCCACCGGGGAGCTGTTTTTT. The chain is built from TRBV19 and TRBJ2-2; TRBD1 agrees at 8 bases. The germline CDR1 and CDR2 sequences are LNHDA and SQIVND (reference sequence). The CDR3 runs to 16 residues. The trim removed 6 bases at V and 4 bases at J, leaving 10 bases unmatched. Filled out from reference TRBV19 and TRBJ2-2, the complete variable domain reads DGGITQSPKYLFRKEGQNVTLSCEQNLNHDAMYWYRQDPGQGLRLIYYSQIVNDFQKGDIAEGYSVSREKKESFPLTVTSAQKNPTAFYLCASRTHQGASTGELFFGEGSRLTVL.

The chain carries TRBV19 and TRBJ2-3, with D possibly matching TRBD2 (5 bases). Germline CDR1 LNHDA, CDR2 SQIVND (reference sequence). The CDR3 spans 14 residues. V was shortened by 4 bases and J by 3 bases, with 11 bases between the two germline ends. The CDR3 region is CASSTVTRTDTQYF. The CDR3 region has the DNA TGTGCCAGTAGTACTGTCACTAGAACAGATACGCAGTATTTT.

This sequence joins TRBV7-2 and TRBJ1-3; 10 bases match TRBD1. CDR1 is SGHTA and CDR2 is FQGNSA in the germline V gene. This CDR3 contains 15 residues. The ends lost 5 bases at V and 2 bases at J; junction bases unmatched: 3. DNA of the CDR3: TGTGCCAGCAGCCGGGGACAGGGGACTGGAAACACCATATATTTT. Protein product: CASSRGQGTGNTIYF.

V and J are TRBV6-5 and TRBJ1-1; TRBD1 might be the D (6 bases). The V end was cut by 2 bases, the J end by 6 bases, with 13 bases between. In germline, CDR1 is MNHEY, CDR2 SVGAGI. CDR3 length: 14 residues. The CDR3: CASSYRQGYPEAFF. Written as DNA, the CDR3 is TGTGCCAGCAGTTACAGGCAGGGGTATCCTGAAGCTTTCTTT.

The chain employs TRBV28 and TRBJ2-4; no clear D. From germline, CDR1 is MDHEN and CDR2 SYDVKM. This CDR3 spans 17 amino acids. V lost 2 bases to trimming and J lost 4 bases, with 18 bases between them. The CDR3 DNA follows: TGTGCCAGCAGTTTAAGCCCCTTTGGGCAGCTTAAAAACATTCAGTACTTC. Translating gives CASSLSPFGQLKNIQYF.

The rearrangement joins TRBV27 to TRBJ2-7; 10 bases align to TRBD1. The length of the CDR3 is 15 residues. From germline, CDR1 is MNHEY and CDR2 SMNVEV (reference sequence). V shed 4 bases and J 6 bases; nucleotides not matched to a gene: 9. Here the CDR3 DNA reads TGTGCCAGCAGTTCCCCCGGGACAGGGGTGTGCGAGCAGTACTTC. It translates to CASSSPGTGVCEQYF.

This chain links TRBV2 with TRBJ1-3, with D possibly TRBD1 on 6 matching bases. Trimming stripped 4 bases from V and 5 bases from J, with 18 bases between. CDR3 length: 16 residues. Germline CDR1 SNHLY, CDR2 FYNNEI. CDR3: CASSVSIGQGRNTIYF. The CDR3 DNA sequence: TGTGCCAGCAGTGTTTCTATAGGGCAGGGGAGAAACACCATATATTTT.